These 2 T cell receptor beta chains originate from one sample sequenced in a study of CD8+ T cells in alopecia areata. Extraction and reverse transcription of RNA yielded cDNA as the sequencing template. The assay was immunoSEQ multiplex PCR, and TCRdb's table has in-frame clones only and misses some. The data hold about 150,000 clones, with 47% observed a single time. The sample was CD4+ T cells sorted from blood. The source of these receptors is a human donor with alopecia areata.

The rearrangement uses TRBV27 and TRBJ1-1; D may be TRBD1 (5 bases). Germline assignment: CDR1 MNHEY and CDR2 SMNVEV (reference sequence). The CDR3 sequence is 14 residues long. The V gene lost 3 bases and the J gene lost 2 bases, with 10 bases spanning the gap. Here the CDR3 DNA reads TGTGCCAGCAGTTTCAGGGCTGGAAACACTGAAGCTTTCTTT. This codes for CASSFRAGNTEAFF.

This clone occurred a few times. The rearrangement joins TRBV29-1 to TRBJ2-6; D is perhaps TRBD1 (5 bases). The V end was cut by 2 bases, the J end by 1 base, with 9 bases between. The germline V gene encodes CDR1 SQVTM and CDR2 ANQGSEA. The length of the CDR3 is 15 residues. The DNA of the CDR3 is TGCAGCGTTGAAAACCGACAGTCTGGGGCCAACGTCCTGACTTTC. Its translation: CSVENRQSGANVLTF.